Below, 17 T cell receptor beta chains from the same sample are listed, as sequenced in a study of cytomegalovirus exposure and HLA in healthy donors. The PCR was carried out with 60 Vbeta primers and 13 Jbeta primers. Repertoires were generated with immunoSEQ multiplex PCR, while TCRdb's copy carries only in-frame clones and drops some. The sample has about 150,000 clones, approximately 88% seen once; the top ten hold about 1.2%. Sequences were obtained from PBMCs. The receptors shown here come from a boy aged 2 to 9 in good health and CMV-seronegative.

This clone occurred once. CDR3 bases: TGTGCCAGCAGCGTTGGGACTAGCGGGGGTGTAGGTACGCAGTATTTT. Translated, it gives CASSVGTSGGVGTQYF. The chain recombines TRBV9 with TRBJ2-3, with 14 bases lining up with TRBD2. This CDR3 region has 16 residues. J gave up 8 bases and V 2 bases, and 7 bases lay outside the gene matches. Germline CDR1 SGDLS, CDR2 YYNGEE.

The chain combines TRBV29-1 with TRBJ2-7, with a weak D call TRBD2 (6 bases). The CDR3 is 13 amino acids. V lost 6 bases to trimming and J lost 0 bases, with 12 bases between them. Germline CDR1 reads SQVTM; CDR2 reads ANQGSEA. CDR3 nucleotide sequence: TGCAGCGTATGTCAGGGAGGCTCCTACGAGCAGTACTTC. This translates into CSVCQGGSYEQYF.

V gene TRBV5-1 combines with J gene TRBJ2-3; no firm D call. Trimming cost V 1 base and J 0 bases, with 9 bases left between them. This CDR3 is built from 15 residues. Looked up from germline, CDR1 is SGHRS and CDR2 is YFSETQ. In nucleotides, the CDR3 is TGCGCCAGCAGCTTGTCGGTTTCTAGCACAGATACGCAGTATTTT. The encoded protein is CASSLSVSSTDTQYF. The full variable domain, completed using reference TRBV5-1 and TRBJ2-3, is KAGVTQTPRYLIKTRGQQVTLSCSPISGHRSVSWYQQTPGQGLQFLFEYFSETQRNKGNFPGRFSGRQFSNSRSEMNVSTLELGDSALYLCASSLSVSSTDTQYFGPGTRLTVL.

This rearrangement joins TRBV7-9 to TRBJ2-3, with a tentative D call TRBD2 (7 bases). Looked up from germline, CDR1 is SEHNR and CDR2 is FQNEAQ (reference sequence). The CDR3 runs 12 residues. V gave up 8 bases and J gave up 4 bases, with 10 bases separating them. CDR3 protein: CASEGGPDTQYF. In DNA, the CDR3 is TGTGCCAGCGAGGGGGGGCCAGATACGCAGTATTTT.

This clone occurred once. This sequence joins TRBV7-9 and TRBJ1-2; TRBD1 might be the D (5 bases). Germline CDR1 reads SEHNR; CDR2 reads FQNEAQ (reference sequence). The CDR3 totals 12 residues. Trimming left V 2 bases short and J 8 bases short, with 9 bases between. CDR3 loop: CASSLSGRGYTF. The CDR3 DNA follows: TGTGCCAGCAGCTTATCAGGGAGGGGCTACACCTTC.

The chain has TRBV5-5 and TRBJ1-2, with TRBD1 matching 11 bases. The germline V gene has CDR1 SGHKS and CDR2 YYEKEE (reference sequence). Trimming cost V 6 bases and J 3 bases; bases outside gene matches: 4. The CDR3 spans 14 residues. The DNA for the CDR3 is TGTGCCAGCAACGGACAGGGGGCATACTATGGCTACACCTTC. This encodes CASNGQGAYYGYTF.

The chain recombines TRBV29-1 with TRBJ2-1; 13 positions agree with TRBD2. V was pared by 6 bases and J by 7 bases, with 9 bases of the junction left unmatched. This CDR3 comprises 15 residues. The germline CDR1 and CDR2 sequences are SQVTM and ANQGSEA. CDR3 nucleotide sequence: TGCAGCGTCGTCCCACTAGCGGGGGGGCGAAATGAGCAGTTCTTC. It encodes CSVVPLAGGRNEQFF.

The rearrangement uses TRBV10-3 and TRBJ1-4, with D possibly TRBD1 on 6 matching bases. Germline CDR1 and CDR2: ENHRY and SYGVKD. The CDR3 covers 15 residues. V was cut by 6 bases and J by 6 bases, with 17 bases left in between. Here the CDR3 DNA reads TGTGCCATCAGGAGGGGGACCCAAAAAGATGAAAAACTGTTTTTT. The encoded protein is CAIRRGTQKDEKLFF.

The chain carries TRBV9 and TRBJ2-2; maybe TRBD2 (5 bases). This CDR3 spans 15 amino acids. In germline, CDR1 is SGDLS, CDR2 YYNGEE. V lost 2 bases and J 1 base, leaving 9 bases between the germline ends. CDR3 in amino acids: CASSVASWNTGELFF. Written as DNA, the CDR3 is TGTGCCAGCAGCGTGGCTAGCTGGAACACCGGGGAGCTGTTTTTT.

The chain employs TRBV29-1 and TRBJ2-5; TRBD1 might be the D (5 bases). CDR3 length equals 11 residues. Germline V gene sequence: CDR1 SQVTM, CDR2 ANQGSEA. Between the trimmed V and J ends, which lost 4 bases and 5 bases, there was a span of 8 bases. The DNA for the CDR3 is TGCAGCGTTGCCAGGGCGGAGACCCAGTACTTC. Protein product: CSVARAETQYF.

The chain uses TRBV9 and TRBJ1-3; D is unclear. The V end was cut by 3 bases, the J end by 0 bases, with 7 bases between. The CDR3 extends over 14 amino acids. CDR1 SGDLS and CDR2 YYNGEE come from the germline V gene. The DNA of the CDR3 is TGTGCCAGCAGCGAGGGAGGCTCTGGAAACACCATATATTTT. The encoded protein is CASSEGGSGNTIYF.

V usage is TRBV7-9 and J usage is TRBJ2-5; TRBD2 is a possible D gene (6 bases). The CDR3 consists of 16 residues. Germline loops: CDR1 SEHNR, CDR2 FQNEAQ (reference sequence). Trimming took 0 bases from V and 5 from J, leaving 16 bases between them. CDR3 sequence (DNA): TGTGCCAGCAGCTTAGCGTGGGGGACTCCTGGCGAGACCCAGTACTTC. This sequence encodes CASSLAWGTPGETQYF.

The gene calls are TRBV5-3 and TRBJ1-4; 8 nucleotides align to TRBD1. TRBV5-3 is an ORF; its function is uncertain. This CDR3 has 14 amino acids. J was trimmed by 5 bases and V by 4 bases; bases with no gene match: 4. The CDR3 sequence: CARSQTGDNEKLFF. CDR3 DNA sequence: TGTGCCAGAAGCCAGACAGGGGACAATGAAAAACTGTTTTTT.

The chain uses TRBV2 and TRBJ2-1; 11 bases match TRBD2. The junction had 6 bases not matched to a gene; V was cut back by 6 bases and J by 5 bases. Per the germline V gene, CDR1 is SNHLY and CDR2 is FYNNEI. This CDR3 region has 15 residues. The CDR3 DNA reads TGTGCCAGCAGCGCGACTAGCGGGGTTAACAATGAGCAGTTCTTC. Translated: CASSATSGVNNEQFF.

The rearrangement uses TRBV5-6 and TRBJ2-1; possible D gene TRBD1, 6 bases. Germline CDR1 reads SGHDT; CDR2 reads YYEEEE. The CDR3 totals 15 residues. The ends were cut back, 0 bases at V and 6 bases at J, with 13 bases in the middle. CDR3 region: CASSLASQGFNEQFF. In DNA, the CDR3 is TGTGCCAGCAGCTTGGCATCCCAGGGGTTCAATGAGCAGTTCTTC.

This rearrangement joins TRBV5-1 to TRBJ2-5, with D possibly being TRBD1 (5 bases). V was trimmed by 0 bases and J by 3 bases, leaving 12 bases between them. The CDR3 sequence is 15 residues long. Germline V lookup: CDR1 SGHRS, CDR2 YFSETQ. The CDR3 DNA sequence: TGCGCCAGCAGCTTGGGGCGTGGGGCGGAAGAGACCCAGTACTTC. It is translated as CASSLGRGAEETQYF.

Comment on this clone: The sample contains more than one DNA sequence encoding this CDR3. This rearrangement joins TRBV7-2 to TRBJ2-5; maybe TRBD1 (6 bases). V shed 1 base and J shed 1 base, with 7 bases lying between them. CDR1 SGHTA and CDR2 FQGNSA come from the germline V gene. This CDR3 spans 14 amino acids. The CDR3 sequence: CASSLGGGQETQYF. CDR3 bases: TGTGCCAGCAGCTTAGGAGGGGGCCAAGAGACCCAGTACTTC.